The 8 T cell receptor beta chains listed next were all sequenced from one sample in a study of T cell responses to AZD1222 COVID-19 vaccine. Profiling relied on immunoSEQ multiplex PCR, and the TCRdb table lists in-frame clones only, not all of them. The repertoire holds over 150,000 clones, with approximately 92% as singletons. The specimen was peripheral blood, collected 28 days after the second dose of the MenACWY control vaccine. The origin of the receptors is an adult who received the MenACWY meningococcal vaccine as a control.

The CDR3 DNA reads as TGTGCCAGTAGTATGAGAGGACGTGGTTCACCCCTCCACTTT. Encoded protein: CASSMRGRGSPLHF. J is TRBJ1-6 and V is TRBV19; no reliable D call. Trimming removed 3 bases at V and 9 bases at J, with 12 bases between. This CDR3 spans 14 amino acids. Germline assignment: CDR1 LNHDA and CDR2 SQIVND (reference sequence).

The chain carries TRBV18 and TRBJ1-1; D is undetermined. The V end lost 2 bases, the J end lost 6 bases, and 10 bases lay between the germline ends. Germline CDR1 KGHSH, CDR2 LQKENI. The CDR3 spans 13 residues. This CDR3 is CASSPGDTPEAFF. CDR3 coding DNA: TGTGCCAGCTCACCAGGCGACACGCCTGAAGCTTTCTTT.

This sequence joins TRBV7-2 and TRBJ2-1; 10 bases agree with TRBD2. Trimming cost V 1 base and J 5 bases; bases outside gene matches: 5. CDR3 length: 16 amino acids. Germline V CDR1 and CDR2: SGHTA, FQGNSA. The DNA of the CDR3 is TGTGCCAGCAGCTTAGGGTCCAGCGGGGGGGACAATGAGCAGTTCTTC. Its protein is CASSLGSSGGDNEQFF.

This chain connects TRBV12-3 or TRBV12-4 to TRBJ1-3; D not resolved. CDR3 size: 13 residues. V was shortened by 6 bases and J by 4 bases, with 10 bases between the two germline ends. This chain's CDR3 is CASSLITGNTIYF. The CDR3 DNA sequence: TGTGCCAGCAGCCTAATAACCGGAAACACCATATATTTT.

This chain connects TRBV9 to TRBJ2-1; TRBD2 is a possible D gene (5 bases). Per germline, CDR1 SGDLS and CDR2 YYNGEE. CDR3 length: 15 amino acids. The V and J ends lost 0 bases and 5 bases respectively, with 12 bases between them. The CDR3 here is CASSVGGGSNNEQFF. Here the CDR3 DNA reads TGTGCCAGCAGCGTAGGCGGTGGGAGCAACAATGAGCAGTTCTTC.

The gene calls are TRBV3-1 (or the pseudogene TRBV3-2) and TRBJ1-6, with no clear D. The germline CDR1 and CDR2 sequences are LGHDT and YNNKEL (reference sequence). V lost 7 bases and J 11 bases, leaving 3 bases between the germline ends. This CDR3 comprises 9 residues. The CDR3 DNA sequence: TGTGCCAGCAAACCACCCCTCCACTTT. The encoded protein is CASKPPLHF.

The chain recombines TRBV28 with TRBJ2-5; 12 nucleotides match TRBD2. CDR1 MDHEN and CDR2 SYDVKM come from the germline V gene. This CDR3 has 16 amino acids. The V and J ends lost 3 bases and 3 bases, in that order; junction bases with no gene match: 5. CDR3: CASSFTSGGKKETQYF. CDR3 sequence (DNA): TGTGCCAGCAGTTTTACTAGCGGGGGGAAGAAAGAGACCCAGTACTTC.

The chain couples TRBV7-9 to TRBJ1-4; a weak D match, TRBD1 (5 bases). This CDR3 contains 15 residues. Germline values: CDR1 SEHNR, CDR2 FQNEAQ (reference sequence). V lost 1 base to trimming and J lost 8 bases, with 14 bases between them. CDR3: CASSLGGTDVEKLFF. In DNA form, the CDR3 reads TGTGCCAGCAGCTTAGGCGGGACGGACGTCGAAAAACTGTTTTTT.